A single sample is the source of the 25 T cell receptor beta chains below, sequenced in a study of blood T cell repertoires in COVID-19. Some clones are missing from TCRdb's copy, which holds only in-frame ones; the method was immunoSEQ multiplex PCR. The top ten hold 3% to 3.5% of the sample, which has about 210,000 clones, 84% seen once. Sequencing was carried out using PBMCs or T cells enriched from blood (not recorded which). These receptors were collected from a woman in her 30s who had been exposed to COVID-19.

The table lists this clone with a count of one. CDR3 nucleotide sequence: TGCGCCAGCAGTGAGTCGGTACAGTACCAAGAGACCCAGTACTTC. It codes for CASSESVQYQETQYF. The rearrangement uses TRBV10-1 and TRBJ2-5; D remains unclear. CDR1 and CDR2 (germline): WNHNN, SYGVQD (reference sequence). V was trimmed by 0 bases and J by 0 bases, leaving 8 bases between them. The CDR3 loop spans 15 amino acids.

This chain links TRBV7-8 with TRBJ1-2; D gene uncertain. The germline V gene has CDR1 SGHVS and CDR2 FQNEAQ. V was shortened by 5 bases and J by 7 bases, with 20 bases between the two germline ends. The CDR3 contains 15 residues. This chain's CDR3 is CASSLSTGNRGGYTF. The CDR3 DNA follows: TGTGCCAGCAGCCTATCGACGGGGAACCGGGGTGGCTACACCTTC.

J is TRBJ2-7 and V is TRBV15, with 10 positions matching TRBD2. The length of the CDR3 is 16 residues. Germline V CDR1 and CDR2: LNHNV, YYDKDF (reference sequence). The junction had 5 bases not matched to a gene; V was cut back by 0 bases and J by 3 bases. CDR3 nucleotide sequence: TGTGCCACCAGCAGAGATGTGGCTAGCGGGGGCTACGAGCAGTACTTC. Translated: CATSRDVASGGYEQYF.

The chain carries TRBV5-1 and TRBJ2-2, with a tentative D call TRBD1 (5 bases). This CDR3 region has 15 residues. The germline V gene has CDR1 SGHRS and CDR2 YFSETQ. Trimming left V 0 bases short and J 5 bases short, with 11 bases between. The CDR3 DNA reads as TGCGCCAGCAGCTTGGGACAGATACAAACCGGGGAGCTGTTTTTT. This gives the protein CASSLGQIQTGELFF.

The CDR3 DNA sequence: TGTGCCAGTAGTGGGACTTTAGGTAATTCACCCCTCCACTTT. This translates into CASSGTLGNSPLHF. This rearrangement joins TRBV19 to TRBJ1-6; weak D call: TRBD1 (5 bases). CDR1 is LNHDA and CDR2 is SQIVND in the germline V gene (reference sequence). The CDR3 runs to 14 residues. Trimming removed 5 bases at V and 6 bases at J, with 11 bases between.

The V and J genes are TRBV5-1 and TRBJ1-2; TRBD1 agrees at 7 bases. CDR1 is SGHRS and CDR2 is YFSETQ in the germline V gene. The CDR3 covers 11 residues. With 5 bases clipped from V and 8 bases from J, the junction kept 3 bases outside the gene matches. CDR3 nucleotides: TGCGCCAGCAGACAGGGGAGCGGCTACACCTTC. It translates to CASRQGSGYTF.

This chain links TRBV30 with TRBJ1-2; D is undetermined. CDR1 and CDR2 from the germline V gene are GTSNPN and SVGIG (reference sequence). This CDR3 is 13 amino acids long. The V and J ends lost 2 bases and 4 bases respectively, with 11 bases between them. CDR3 sequence (DNA): TGTGCCTGGAGTAGGAAGGGAGGCTATGGCTACACCTTC. It codes for CAWSRKGGYGYTF.

The chain recombines TRBV28 with TRBJ1-4; 9 bases line up with TRBD1. The CDR3 loop spans 14 amino acids. Germline-derived CDR1 and CDR2 are MDHEN and SYDVKM. Trimming cost V 7 bases and J 8 bases; bases outside gene matches: 8. The CDR3 region has the DNA TGTGCCAGCACCGTCGGGACAGGGTACGAAAAACTGTTTTTT. Its protein product is CASTVGTGYEKLFF.

The rearrangement links TRBV19 to TRBJ1-6; D gene uncertain. Trimming took off 2 bases at V and 7 bases at J, with 9 bases between the two ends. Germline values: CDR1 LNHDA, CDR2 SQIVND (reference sequence). The CDR3 runs to 14 residues. The CDR3 protein is CASSILAENSPLHF. The CDR3 DNA reads TGTGCCAGTAGTATATTAGCGGAGAATTCACCCCTCCACTTT.

V usage is TRBV5-1 and J usage is TRBJ2-3; 8 nucleotides align to TRBD2. Losses at the gene ends were 3 bases for V and 5 bases for J; bases not matched to a gene: 5. This CDR3 contains 14 residues. Germline V gene data show CDR1 as SGHRS and CDR2 as YFSETQ. The CDR3 here is CASSSGLAIDTQYF. In DNA form, the CDR3 reads TGCGCCAGCAGCTCAGGACTAGCTATAGATACGCAGTATTTT.

This clone occurred a few times. The J gene is TRBJ2-2, the V gene TRBV19; 15 bases match TRBD2. CDR3 length: 19 amino acids. The V gene's germline CDR1 is LNHDA and CDR2 SQIVND (reference sequence). With 6 bases clipped from V and 6 bases from J, the junction kept 14 bases outside the gene matches. The CDR3 is CASSQYRPGLAGGAGELFF. CDR3 sequence (DNA): TGTGCCAGTAGCCAGTATAGGCCGGGACTAGCGGGGGGCGCCGGGGAGCTGTTTTTT. Looking up the rest from reference TRBV19 and TRBJ2-2 gives the full variable domain: DGGITQSPKYLFRKEGQNVTLSCEQNLNHDAMYWYRQDPGQGLRLIYYSQIVNDFQKGDIAEGYSVSREKKESFPLTVTSAQKNPTAFYLCASSQYRPGLAGGAGELFFGEGSRLTVL.

This chain uses TRBV15 with TRBJ1-2; 7 bases map to TRBD1. V shed 0 bases, J shed 3 bases, and the junction held 10 bases outside the gene matches. Germline V lookup: CDR1 LNHNV, CDR2 YYDKDF (reference sequence). This CDR3 comprises 17 residues. CDR3 protein: CATSREPLDREDYGYTF. For the CDR3, the DNA is TGTGCCACCAGCAGAGAACCGTTAGACAGGGAGGACTATGGCTACACCTTC.

This clone occurred once. This chain joins TRBV5-1 and TRBJ2-1; 7 positions match TRBD2. Germline lookup yields CDR1 SGHRS and CDR2 YFSETQ. Germline trimming cut 2 bases from V and 6 bases from J; bases unmatched to any gene: 5. This CDR3 comprises 14 residues. This CDR3 is CASSFGGRGNEQFF. In nucleotides, the CDR3 is TGCGCCAGCAGCTTTGGAGGGAGGGGCAATGAGCAGTTCTTC.

The chain has TRBV3-1 (or the pseudogene TRBV3-2) and TRBJ1-1; D is possibly TRBD1 (5 bases). Germline V gene sequence: CDR1 LGHDT, CDR2 YNNKEL (reference sequence). The CDR3 consists of 13 residues. V was cut by 1 base and J by 6 bases, with 9 bases left in between. This CDR3 is CASSQGLQAEAFF. CDR3 sequence (DNA): TGTGCCAGCAGCCAAGGTTTACAGGCTGAAGCTTTCTTT.

The table lists this clone with a few counts. The rearrangement links TRBV10-3 to TRBJ1-6; 7 nucleotides agree with TRBD1. Trimming removed 6 bases from V and 12 bases from J; junction bases left unmatched: 11. Germline-derived CDR1 and CDR2 are ENHRY and SYGVKD. There are 14 residues in the CDR3. In DNA form, the CDR3 reads TGTGCCATCAGCGGGACAGCCGCCACAAGACCCCTCCACTTT. Translation: CAISGTAATRPLHF.

This clone has only one observation. The V call is TRBV7-2, the J call TRBJ1-4; a possible D gene is TRBD1 (5 bases). Germline assignment: CDR1 SGHTA and CDR2 FQGNSA. The CDR3 has 16 amino acids. V was trimmed by 3 bases and J by 8 bases, leaving 19 bases between them. CDR3 sequence: CASSFRAGGNGEKLFF. In DNA form, the CDR3 reads TGTGCCAGCAGCTTTAGGGCGGGGGGAAATGGAGAAAAACTGTTTTTT.

J is TRBJ1-1 and V is TRBV19; D might be TRBD1 (6 bases). This CDR3 contains 14 residues. In germline, CDR1 is LNHDA, CDR2 SQIVND (reference sequence). V was pared by 3 bases and J by 4 bases, with 12 bases between. The CDR3 region is CASSIEGQVTEAFF. The CDR3 DNA is TGTGCCAGTAGTATCGAGGGACAAGTCACTGAAGCTTTCTTT.

The CDR3 DNA follows: TGTGCCAGTACCCCAAGTGGGGGGTTGGATGGCTACACCTTC. Residues: CASTPSGGLDGYTF. The chain employs TRBV19 and TRBJ1-2; possibly TRBD1 for D (5 bases). Germline CDR1 reads LNHDA; CDR2 reads SQIVND (reference sequence). The length of the CDR3 is 14 residues. The V and J ends lost 7 bases and 6 bases respectively, with 18 bases between them.

This chain uses TRBV2 with TRBJ2-5, with 10 nucleotides matching TRBD2. With 6 bases clipped from V and 1 base from J, the junction kept 11 bases outside the gene matches. Germline loops: CDR1 SNHLY, CDR2 FYNNEI. This CDR3 is 17 amino acids long. CDR3 bases: TGTGCCAGCAGCCGGGGGTTACTAGCGGGGAGCCAAGAGACCCAGTACTTC. As protein: CASSRGLLAGSQETQYF.

In DNA form, the CDR3 reads TGTGCCAGCAGCTTAAGTCAGGGTGGGTCGGAGACCCAGTACTTC. Translated, it gives CASSLSQGGSETQYF. The chain couples TRBV7-2 to TRBJ2-5, with a weak D call TRBD1 (5 bases). Per germline, CDR1 SGHTA and CDR2 FQGNSA. The CDR3 extends over 15 amino acids. The V gene lost 2 bases and the J gene lost 5 bases, with 15 bases spanning the gap.

The sample holds a few counts of this clone. The chain couples TRBV5-1 to TRBJ2-7; 9 bases line up with TRBD1. Germline V gene lookup returns CDR1 SGHRS and CDR2 YFSETQ. V dropped 4 bases and J dropped 3; count of bases not matched to a gene: 8. This CDR3 comprises 15 residues. Written as DNA, the CDR3 is TGCGCCAGCAGCCCGACGGACAGGGGTGACTACGAGCAGTACTTC. Translating it yields CASSPTDRGDYEQYF.

The chain couples TRBV7-9 to TRBJ2-3, with 12 bases identical to TRBD2. The ends lost 2 bases at V and 5 bases at J; junction bases unmatched: 5. CDR1 is SEHNR, CDR2 FQNEAQ, per germline (reference sequence). CDR3 length: 16 residues. CDR3 nucleotides: TGTGCCAGCAGCTTACTAGCGGGGGGGATAGGAGATACGCAGTATTTT. Encoded protein: CASSLLAGGIGDTQYF.

The chain combines TRBV18 with TRBJ1-2; a possible D gene is TRBD1 (5 bases). In germline, CDR1 is KGHSH, CDR2 LQKENI. The CDR3 is 15 residues long. The V gene lost 2 bases and the J gene lost 1 base, with 11 bases spanning the gap. The DNA for the CDR3 is TGTGCCAGCTCACCAACGGGACTGCTTAACTATGGCTACACCTTC. Translated: CASSPTGLLNYGYTF.

In its sample, this clone was seen once. The J gene is TRBJ1-2, the V gene TRBV5-4; D is perhaps TRBD1 (5 bases). This CDR3 comprises 13 residues. Trimming stripped 4 bases from V and 8 bases from J, with 15 bases between. Germline V lookup: CDR1 SGHNT, CDR2 YYREEE (reference sequence). The DNA for the CDR3 is TGTGCCAGCAGCCCTGACAGCGTCGGGGGCTACACCTTC. Translated, it gives CASSPDSVGGYTF.

For the CDR3, the DNA is TGTGCCAGCTCACCACAAGGACAGGATGGCTACACCTTC. Its protein is CASSPQGQDGYTF. The chain has TRBV18 and TRBJ1-2; 7 nucleotides line up with TRBD1. The CDR3 spans 13 residues. Germline V gene sequence: CDR1 KGHSH, CDR2 LQKENI. The V and J ends lost 1 base and 6 bases, in that order; junction bases with no gene match: 2.